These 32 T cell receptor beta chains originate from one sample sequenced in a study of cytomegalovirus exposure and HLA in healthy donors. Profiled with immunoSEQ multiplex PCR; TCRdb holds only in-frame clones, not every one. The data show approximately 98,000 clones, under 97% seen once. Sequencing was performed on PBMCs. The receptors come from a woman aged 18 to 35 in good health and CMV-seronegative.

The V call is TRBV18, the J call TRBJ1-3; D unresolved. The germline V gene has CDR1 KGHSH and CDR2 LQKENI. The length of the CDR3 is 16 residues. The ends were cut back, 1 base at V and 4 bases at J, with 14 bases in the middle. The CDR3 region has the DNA TGTGCCAGCTCACCACGTCCAGGCGACCAGGGAAACACCATATATTTT. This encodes CASSPRPGDQGNTIYF.

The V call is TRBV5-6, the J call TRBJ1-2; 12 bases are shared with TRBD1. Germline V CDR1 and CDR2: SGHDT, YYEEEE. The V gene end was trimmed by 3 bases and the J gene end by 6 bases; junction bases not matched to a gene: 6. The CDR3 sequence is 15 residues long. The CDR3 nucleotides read TGTGCCAGCAGCTGGGGGACAGGGGGCGCGAATGGCTACACCTTC. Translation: CASSWGTGGANGYTF.

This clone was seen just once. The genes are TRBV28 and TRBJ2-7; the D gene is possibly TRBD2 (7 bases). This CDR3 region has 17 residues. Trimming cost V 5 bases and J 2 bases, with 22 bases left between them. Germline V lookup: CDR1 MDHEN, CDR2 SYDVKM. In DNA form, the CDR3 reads TGTGCCAGCAGTATGGCCAGGGGACGGGAGGAAACCTACGAGCAGTACTTC. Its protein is CASSMARGREETYEQYF.

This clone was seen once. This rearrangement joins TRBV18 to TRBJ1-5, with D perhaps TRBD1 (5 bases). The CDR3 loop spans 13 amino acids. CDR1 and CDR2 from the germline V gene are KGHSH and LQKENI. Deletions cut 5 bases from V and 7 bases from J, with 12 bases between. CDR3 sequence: CASSAGGYQPQHF. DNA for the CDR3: TGTGCCAGCTCAGCCGGGGGGTACCAGCCCCAGCATTTT.

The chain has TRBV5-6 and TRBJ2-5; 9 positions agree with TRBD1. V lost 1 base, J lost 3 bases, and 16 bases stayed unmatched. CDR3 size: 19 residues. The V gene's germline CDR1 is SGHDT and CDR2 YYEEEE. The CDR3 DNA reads TGTGCCAGCAGCTTGTTGTTGGGGACAGGGTTCGGTGTAGAAGAGACCCAGTACTTC. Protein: CASSLLLGTGFGVEETQYF.

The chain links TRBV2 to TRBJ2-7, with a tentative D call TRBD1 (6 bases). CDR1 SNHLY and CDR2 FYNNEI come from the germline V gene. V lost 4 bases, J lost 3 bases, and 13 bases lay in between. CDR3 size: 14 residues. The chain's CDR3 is CASSAGTRGYEQYF. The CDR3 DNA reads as TGTGCCAGCAGTGCCGGGACAAGGGGCTACGAGCAGTACTTC. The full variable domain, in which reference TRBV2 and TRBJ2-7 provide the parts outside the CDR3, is EPEVTQTPSHQVTQMGQEVILRCVPISNHLYFYWYRQILGQKVEFLVSFYNNEISEKSEIFDDQFSVERPDGSNFTLKIRSTKLEDSAMYFCASSAGTRGYEQYFGPGTRLTVT.

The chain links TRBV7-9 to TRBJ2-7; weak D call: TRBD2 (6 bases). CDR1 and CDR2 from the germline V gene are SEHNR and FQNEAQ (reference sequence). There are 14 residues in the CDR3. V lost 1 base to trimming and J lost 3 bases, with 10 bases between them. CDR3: CASSLDRGIYEQYF. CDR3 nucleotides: TGTGCCAGCAGCTTAGATCGGGGGATCTACGAGCAGTACTTC.

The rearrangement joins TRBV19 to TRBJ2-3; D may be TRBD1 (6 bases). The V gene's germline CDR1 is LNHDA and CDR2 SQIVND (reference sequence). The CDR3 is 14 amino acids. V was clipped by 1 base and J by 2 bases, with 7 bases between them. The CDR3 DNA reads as TGTGCCAGTAGTATAGGGACAGTCACAGATACGCAGTATTTT. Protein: CASSIGTVTDTQYF.

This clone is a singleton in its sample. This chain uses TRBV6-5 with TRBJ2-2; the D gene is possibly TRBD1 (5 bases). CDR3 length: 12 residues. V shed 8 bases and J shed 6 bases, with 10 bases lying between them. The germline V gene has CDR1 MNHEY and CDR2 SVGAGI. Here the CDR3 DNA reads TGTGCCAGCCAGGGTCCCGCCGGGGAGCTGTTTTTT. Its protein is CASQGPAGELFF.

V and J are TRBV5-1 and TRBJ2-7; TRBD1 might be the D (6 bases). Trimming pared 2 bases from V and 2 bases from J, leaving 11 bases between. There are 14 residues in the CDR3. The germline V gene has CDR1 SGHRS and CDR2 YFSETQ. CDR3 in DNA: TGCGCCAGCAGCTTCAGGACAGAGACCTACGAGCAGTACTTC. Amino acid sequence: CASSFRTETYEQYF.

Here the CDR3 reads CASSLYSGVGETQYF. The CDR3 DNA reads TGTGCCAGCAGCTTATATAGCGGGGTTGGAGAGACCCAGTACTTC. The chain recombines TRBV7-2 with TRBJ2-5; 8 bases map to TRBD2. The CDR3 loop spans 15 amino acids. The ends lost 2 bases at V and 4 bases at J; junction bases unmatched: 6. Germline V gene lookup returns CDR1 SGHTA and CDR2 FQGNSA.

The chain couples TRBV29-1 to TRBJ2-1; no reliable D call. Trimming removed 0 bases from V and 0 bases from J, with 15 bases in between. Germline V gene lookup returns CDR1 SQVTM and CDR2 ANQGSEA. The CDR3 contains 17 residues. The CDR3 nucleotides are TGCAGCGTTGAAGATCTAGGCGGATCAAGCTCCTACAATGAGCAGTTCTTC. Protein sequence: CSVEDLGGSSSYNEQFF.

This chain's CDR3 is CASSEIYGGYTF. The CDR3 DNA reads TGTGCCAGCAGCGAAATCTACGGTGGCTACACCTTC. V and J are TRBV7-9 and TRBJ1-2; no definite D call. This CDR3 has 12 amino acids. From germline, CDR1 is SEHNR and CDR2 FQNEAQ (reference sequence). The V gene lost 5 bases and the J gene lost 7 bases, with 11 bases spanning the gap.

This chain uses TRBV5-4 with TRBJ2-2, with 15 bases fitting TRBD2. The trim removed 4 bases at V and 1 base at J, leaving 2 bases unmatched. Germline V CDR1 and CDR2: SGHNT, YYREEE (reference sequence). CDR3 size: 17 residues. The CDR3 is CASSPGLAGGNTGELFF. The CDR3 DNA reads TGTGCCAGCAGCCCGGGACTAGCGGGGGGGAACACCGGGGAGCTGTTTTTT.

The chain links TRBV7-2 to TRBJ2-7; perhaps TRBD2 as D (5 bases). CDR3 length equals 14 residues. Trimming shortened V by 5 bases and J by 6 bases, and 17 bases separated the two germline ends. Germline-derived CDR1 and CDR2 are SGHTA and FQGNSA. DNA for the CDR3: TGTGCCAGCAGCCCTGAGCCGGCGGGCGGCGAGCAGTACTTC. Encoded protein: CASSPEPAGGEQYF.

The DNA of the CDR3 is TGTGCCAGCAGTCAGGGACTAGCGGGCTTAGAGCAGTTCTTC. This sequence encodes CASSQGLAGLEQFF. The chain joins TRBV6-6 to TRBJ2-1; 12 bases are shared with TRBD2. The trim removed 5 bases at V and 10 bases at J, leaving 6 bases unmatched. Germline V lookup: CDR1 MNHNY, CDR2 SVGAGI (reference sequence). This CDR3 has 14 amino acids.

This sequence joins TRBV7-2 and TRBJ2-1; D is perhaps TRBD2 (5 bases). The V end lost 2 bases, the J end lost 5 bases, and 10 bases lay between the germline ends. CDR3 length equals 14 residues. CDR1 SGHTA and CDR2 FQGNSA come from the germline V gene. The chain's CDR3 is CASSLSDWDNEQFF. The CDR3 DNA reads TGTGCCAGCAGCTTATCGGACTGGGACAATGAGCAGTTCTTC.

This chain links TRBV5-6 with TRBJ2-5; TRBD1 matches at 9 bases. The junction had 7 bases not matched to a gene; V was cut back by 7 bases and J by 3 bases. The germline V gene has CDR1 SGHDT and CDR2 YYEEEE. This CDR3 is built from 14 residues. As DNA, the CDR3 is TGTGCCAGCCAGGGGGGACAGGGAAAAGAGACCCAGTACTTC. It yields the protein CASQGGQGKETQYF.

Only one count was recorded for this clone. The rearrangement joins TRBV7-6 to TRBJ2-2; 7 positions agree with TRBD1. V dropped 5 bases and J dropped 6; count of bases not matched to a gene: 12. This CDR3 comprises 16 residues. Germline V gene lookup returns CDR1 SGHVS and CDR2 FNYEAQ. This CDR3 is CASSPPPTGRAGELFF. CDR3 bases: TGTGCCAGCAGCCCCCCCCCGACAGGGAGAGCCGGGGAGCTGTTTTTT.

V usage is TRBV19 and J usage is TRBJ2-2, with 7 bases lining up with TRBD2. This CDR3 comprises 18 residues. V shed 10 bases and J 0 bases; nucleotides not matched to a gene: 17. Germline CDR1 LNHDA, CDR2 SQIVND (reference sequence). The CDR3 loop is CATRPGQGRGANTGELFF. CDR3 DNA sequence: TGTGCCACCCGCCCGGGCCAGGGTCGGGGGGCGAACACCGGGGAGCTGTTTTTT.

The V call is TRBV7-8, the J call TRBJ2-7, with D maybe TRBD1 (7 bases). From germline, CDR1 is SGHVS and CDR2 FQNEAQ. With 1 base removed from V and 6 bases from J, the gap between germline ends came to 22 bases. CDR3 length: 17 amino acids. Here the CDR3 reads CASSLVPTGSGFSEQYF. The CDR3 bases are TGTGCCAGCAGCTTAGTTCCGACAGGGAGCGGGTTCTCCGAGCAGTACTTC.

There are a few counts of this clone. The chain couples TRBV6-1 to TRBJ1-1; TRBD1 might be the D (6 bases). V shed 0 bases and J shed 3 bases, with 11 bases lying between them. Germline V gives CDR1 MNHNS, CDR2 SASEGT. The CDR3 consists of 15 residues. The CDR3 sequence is CASSEALTGYTEAFF. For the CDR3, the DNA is TGTGCCAGCAGTGAAGCCCTAACAGGGTACACTGAAGCTTTCTTT.

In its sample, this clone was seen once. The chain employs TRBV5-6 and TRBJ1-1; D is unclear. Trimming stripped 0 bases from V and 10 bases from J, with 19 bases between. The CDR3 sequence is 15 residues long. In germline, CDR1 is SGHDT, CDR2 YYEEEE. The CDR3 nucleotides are TGTGCCAGCAGCTTGGGGACGGAGGTCGTGGCAGGAGCTTTCTTT. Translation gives CASSLGTEVVAGAFF.

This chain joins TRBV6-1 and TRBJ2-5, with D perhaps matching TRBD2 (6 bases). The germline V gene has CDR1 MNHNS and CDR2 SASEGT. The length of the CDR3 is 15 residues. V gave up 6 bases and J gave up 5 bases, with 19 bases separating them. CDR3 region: CASRDPTWDSETQYF. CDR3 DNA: TGTGCCAGCAGGGATCCTACTTGGGACTCGGAGACCCAGTACTTC.

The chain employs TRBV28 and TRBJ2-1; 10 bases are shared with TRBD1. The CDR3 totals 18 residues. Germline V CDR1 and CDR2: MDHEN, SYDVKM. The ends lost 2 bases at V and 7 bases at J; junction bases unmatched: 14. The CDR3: CASSLPPHGTGVGNEQFF. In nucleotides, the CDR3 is TGTGCCAGCAGTTTACCTCCACACGGGACAGGGGTCGGGAATGAGCAGTTCTTC.

The CDR3 sequence: CASSLAPNGGLDSPLHF. CDR3 coding DNA: TGTGCCAGCAGCTTAGCCCCCAACGGTGGGCTCGATTCACCCCTCCACTTT. The V gene is TRBV7-2, the J gene TRBJ1-6; no firm D call. Trimming stripped 0 bases from V and 8 bases from J, with 17 bases between. Germline values: CDR1 SGHTA, CDR2 FQGNSA. The length of the CDR3 is 17 residues.

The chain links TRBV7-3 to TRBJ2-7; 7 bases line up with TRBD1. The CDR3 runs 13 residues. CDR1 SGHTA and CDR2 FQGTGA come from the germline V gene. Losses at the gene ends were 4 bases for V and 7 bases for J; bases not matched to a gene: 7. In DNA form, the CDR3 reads TGTGCCAGCAGCTCGACAGGGTCGGGGGAGCAGTACTTC. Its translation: CASSSTGSGEQYF.

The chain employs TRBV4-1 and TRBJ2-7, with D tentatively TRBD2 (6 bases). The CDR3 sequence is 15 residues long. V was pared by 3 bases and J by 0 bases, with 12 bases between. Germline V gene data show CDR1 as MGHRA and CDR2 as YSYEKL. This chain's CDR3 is CASSQGLYGSYEQYF. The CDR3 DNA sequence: TGCGCCAGCAGCCAGGGACTCTATGGCTCCTACGAGCAGTACTTC.

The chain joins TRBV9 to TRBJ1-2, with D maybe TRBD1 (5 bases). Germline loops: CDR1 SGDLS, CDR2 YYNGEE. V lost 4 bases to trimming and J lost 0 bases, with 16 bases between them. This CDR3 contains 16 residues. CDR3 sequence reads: CASSPGTGLSNYGYTF. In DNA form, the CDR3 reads TGTGCCAGCAGCCCGGGGACGGGACTCTCTAACTATGGCTACACCTTC.

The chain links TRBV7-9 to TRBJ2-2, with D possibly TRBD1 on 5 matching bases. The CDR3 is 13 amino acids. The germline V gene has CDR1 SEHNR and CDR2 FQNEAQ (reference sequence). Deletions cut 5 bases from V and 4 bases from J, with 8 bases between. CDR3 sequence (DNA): TGTGCCAGCAGCGGCCAGGGCACCGGGGAGCTGTTTTTT. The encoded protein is CASSGQGTGELFF. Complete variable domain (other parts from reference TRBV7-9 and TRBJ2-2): DTGVSQNPRHKITKRGQNVTFRCDPISEHNRLYWYRQTLGQGPEFLTYFQNEAQLEKSRLLSDRFSAERPKGSFSTLEIQRTEQGDSAMYLCASSGQGTGELFFGEGSRLTVL.

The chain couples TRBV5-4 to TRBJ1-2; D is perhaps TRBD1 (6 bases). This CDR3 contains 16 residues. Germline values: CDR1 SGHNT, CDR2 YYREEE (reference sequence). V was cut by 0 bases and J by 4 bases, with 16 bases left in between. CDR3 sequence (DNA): TGTGCCAGCAGCTTGGATAGAGACAGGCGGATCTATGGCTACACCTTC. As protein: CASSLDRDRRIYGYTF. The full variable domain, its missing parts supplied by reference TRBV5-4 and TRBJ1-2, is ETGVTQSPTHLIKTRGQQVTLRCSSQSGHNTVSWYQQALGQGPQFIFQYYREEENGRGNFPPRFSGLQFPNYSSELNVNALELDDSALYLCASSLDRDRRIYGYTFGSGTRLTVV.

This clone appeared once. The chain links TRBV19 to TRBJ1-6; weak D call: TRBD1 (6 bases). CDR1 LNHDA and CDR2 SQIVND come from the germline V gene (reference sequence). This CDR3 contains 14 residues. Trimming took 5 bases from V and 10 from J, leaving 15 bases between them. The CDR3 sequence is CASSGRDTISPLHF. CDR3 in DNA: TGTGCCAGTAGTGGCCGGGACACAATATCACCCCTCCACTTT.